These T cell receptor beta chains were read from a single sample in a study of long-term antiretroviral therapy in people with HIV. This table comes from immunoSEQ multiplex PCR, and its TCRdb copy is limited to in-frame clones, with some not included. The table has 15,000 or so clones, approximately 90% seen once; the top ten hold around a fifth. The sample here was unsorted PBMCs, taken 2.1 years after starting antiretroviral therapy. These TCRs come from a woman between 40 and 50 years old with HIV. Each CDR3 is given with its conserved first and last residue. Each record gives: J gene, D gene, clone size, V gene, CDR3 protein, CDR3 DNA. A D gene is named only where the DNA matches it firmly. Expanded clones get a size class; other rows say once, few or many, or leave the size out.

j_gene: TRBJ2-2; d_gene: TRBD2; abundance: NA; v_gene: TRBV4-3; CDR3aa: CASSQVLNGGYTGELFF; CDR3nt: TGCGCCAGCAGCCAAGTTTTAAACGGGGGGTACACCGGGGAGCTGTTTTTT
j_gene: TRBJ2-1; d_gene: TRBD1; abundance: NA; v_gene: TRBV7-8; CDR3aa: CASSPITGTENEQFF; CDR3nt: TGTGCCAGCAGCCCTATAACCGGGACAGAGAATGAGCAGTTCTTC
j_gene: TRBJ1-1; d_gene: NA; abundance: medium-sized; v_gene: TRBV2; CDR3aa: CASMGERNTEAFF; CDR3nt: TGTGCCAGCATGGGGGAGAGAAACACTGAAGCTTTCTTT
j_gene: TRBJ2-5; d_gene: TRBD1; abundance: NA; v_gene: TRBV6-1; CDR3aa: CASSEVDRGETQYF; CDR3nt: TGTGCCAGCAGTGAAGTTGACAGGGGGGAGACCCAGTACTTC
j_gene: TRBJ1-6; d_gene: NA; abundance: few; v_gene: TRBV6-5; CDR3aa: CASSYSNYGASPLHF; CDR3nt: TGTGCCAGCAGTTATTCGAACTATGGTGCTTCACCCCTCCACTTT
j_gene: TRBJ1-1; d_gene: NA; abundance: few; v_gene: TRBV7-9; CDR3aa: CASSSQFGVSGLGGAFF; CDR3nt: TGTGCCAGCAGCTCCCAATTCGGGGTATCGGGATTAGGTGGGGCTTTCTTT
j_gene: TRBJ1-6; d_gene: NA; abundance: NA; v_gene: TRBV7-9; CDR3aa: CASDGAQGSPLHF; CDR3nt: TGTGCCAGCGACGGGGCCCAAGGGTCACCCCTCCACTTT
j_gene: TRBJ1-5; d_gene: NA; abundance: NA; v_gene: TRBV5-6; CDR3aa: CASSFGLSSNQPQHF; CDR3nt: TGTGCCAGCAGCTTTGGCTTAAGTAGCAATCAGCCCCAGCATTTT
j_gene: TRBJ1-3; d_gene: NA; abundance: once; v_gene: TRBV7-2; CDR3aa: CASSPTHAGSGNTIYF; CDR3nt: TGTGCCAGCAGCCCGACCCACGCAGGCTCTGGAAACACCATATATTTT
j_gene: TRBJ1-2; d_gene: TRBD1; abundance: NA; v_gene: TRBV5-4; CDR3aa: CASSLVQGAPYGYTF; CDR3nt: TGTGCCAGCAGCTTGGTTCAGGGGGCCCCATATGGCTACACCTTC
j_gene: TRBJ1-3; d_gene: NA; abundance: NA; v_gene: TRBV6-6; CDR3aa: CASMGNTIYF; CDR3nt: TGTGCCAGCATGGGAAACACCATATATTTT
j_gene: TRBJ2-1; d_gene: TRBD2; abundance: NA; v_gene: TRBV6-6; CDR3aa: CATRSGLGQFF; CDR3nt: TGTGCCACCCGCTCTGGACTAGGACAGTTCTTC
j_gene: TRBJ2-7; d_gene: TRBD1; abundance: NA; v_gene: TRBV5-1; CDR3aa: CASSLSTGGPYEQYF; CDR3nt: TGCGCCAGCAGCTTGAGTACAGGGGGCCCCTACGAGCAGTACTTC
j_gene: TRBJ1-2; d_gene: TRBD1; abundance: NA; v_gene: TRBV6-6; CDR3aa: CASSYPPGGRDYGYTF; CDR3nt: TGTGCCAGCAGTTACCCCCCAGGGGGCAGGGACTATGGCTACACCTTC
j_gene: TRBJ1-2; d_gene: NA; abundance: NA; v_gene: TRBV11-2; CDR3aa: CASSSTGPLYGYTF; CDR3nt: TGTGCCAGCAGCTCCACAGGGCCACTCTATGGCTACACCTTC
j_gene: TRBJ1-1; d_gene: TRBD1; abundance: once; v_gene: TRBV10-1; CDR3aa: CASSDTGEAEAFF; CDR3nt: TGCGCCAGCAGTGATACAGGGGAAGCTGAAGCTTTCTTT
j_gene: TRBJ2-7; d_gene: NA; abundance: NA; v_gene: TRBV5-4; CDR3aa: CASSLEPQGSYEQYF; CDR3nt: TGTGCCAGCAGCTTGGAGCCCCAGGGCTCCTACGAGCAGTACTTC
j_gene: TRBJ1-1; d_gene: TRBD1; abundance: NA; v_gene: TRBV7-9; CDR3aa: CASSLKGQANTEAFF; CDR3nt: TGTGCCAGCAGCCTAAAGGGACAGGCGAACACTGAAGCTTTCTTT
j_gene: TRBJ2-7; d_gene: TRBD2; abundance: NA; v_gene: TRBV9; CDR3aa: CASSLRTSGNYEQYF; CDR3nt: TGTGCCAGCAGTCTTCGGACTAGCGGGAACTACGAGCAGTACTTC
j_gene: TRBJ2-7; d_gene: NA; abundance: NA; v_gene: TRBV2; CDR3aa: CATQARRDEQYF; CDR3nt: TGTGCCACCCAGGCACGGAGGGACGAGCAGTACTTC
j_gene: TRBJ2-5; d_gene: NA; abundance: NA; v_gene: TRBV6-1; CDR3aa: CASMRGDGQETQYF; CDR3nt: TGTGCCAGCATGAGAGGGGACGGGCAAGAGACCCAGTACTTC
j_gene: TRBJ1-3; d_gene: NA; abundance: NA; v_gene: TRBV10-3; CDR3aa: CAALSIGNTIYF; CDR3nt: TGTGCCGCCCTGTCGATTGGAAACACCATATATTTT
j_gene: TRBJ2-5; d_gene: NA; abundance: NA; v_gene: TRBV25-1; CDR3aa: CASSDPRVAGETQYF; CDR3nt: TGTGCCAGCAGTGACCCCAGGGTAGCTGGGGAGACCCAGTACTTC
j_gene: TRBJ1-5; d_gene: NA; abundance: NA; v_gene: TRBV7-2; CDR3aa: CASSSRGRDQPQHF; CDR3nt: TGTGCCAGCAGCTCTCGCGGCCGAGATCAGCCCCAGCATTTT
j_gene: TRBJ1-1; d_gene: NA; abundance: NA; v_gene: TRBV7-2; CDR3aa: CASSSVSVNTEAFF; CDR3nt: TGTGCCAGCAGCTCAGTGTCGGTGAACACTGAAGCTTTCTTT
j_gene: TRBJ1-2; d_gene: TRBD1; abundance: NA; v_gene: TRBV7-2; CDR3aa: CASSFAGTGANYGYTF; CDR3nt: TGTGCCAGCAGCTTCGCCGGGACAGGGGCTAACTATGGCTACACCTTC
j_gene: TRBJ1-4; d_gene: NA; abundance: once; v_gene: TRBV10-1; CDR3aa: CASRGHWANEKLFF; CDR3nt: TGCGCCAGCAGAGGACACTGGGCTAATGAAAAACTGTTTTTT
j_gene: TRBJ1-1; d_gene: TRBD1; abundance: NA; v_gene: TRBV4-3; CDR3aa: CASSQGQGKMDTEAFF; CDR3nt: TGCGCCAGCAGCCAAGGACAGGGTAAGATGGACACTGAAGCTTTCTTT
j_gene: TRBJ2-1; d_gene: NA; abundance: NA; v_gene: TRBV4-2; CDR3aa: CASSQSVESSYNEQFF; CDR3nt: TGTGCCAGCAGCCAAAGTGTCGAGAGCTCCTACAATGAGCAGTTCTTC
j_gene: TRBJ2-3; d_gene: TRBD1; abundance: once; v_gene: TRBV29-1; CDR3aa: CSVERTGNTDTQYF; CDR3nt: TGCAGCGTTGAAAGGACAGGGAACACAGATACGCAGTATTTT
j_gene: TRBJ1-2; d_gene: TRBD1; abundance: NA; v_gene: TRBV7-9; CDR3aa: CASSSGQGARGYGYTF; CDR3nt: TGTGCCAGCAGCTCGGGACAGGGGGCGCGAGGCTATGGCTACACCTTC
j_gene: TRBJ1-2; d_gene: NA; abundance: NA; v_gene: TRBV6-6; CDR3aa: CASSYDGGGVGYTF; CDR3nt: TGTGCCAGCAGTTACGACGGTGGCGGGGTAGGCTACACCTTC
j_gene: TRBJ1-2; d_gene: TRBD1; abundance: once; v_gene: TRBV10-3; CDR3aa: CAIQKQGFNYGYTF; CDR3nt: TGTGCCATCCAGAAACAGGGGTTTAACTATGGCTACACCTTC
j_gene: TRBJ2-1; d_gene: TRBD1; abundance: NA; v_gene: TRBV5-1; CDR3aa: CASSLGQGASEQFF; CDR3nt: TGCGCCAGCAGCTTGGGGCAGGGGGCGAGTGAGCAGTTCTTC
j_gene: TRBJ2-4; d_gene: NA; abundance: NA; v_gene: TRBV7-9; CDR3aa: CASSTRTNRDIQYF; CDR3nt: TGTGCCAGCAGCACCCGGACCAATAGAGACATTCAGTACTTC
j_gene: TRBJ1-5; d_gene: NA; abundance: NA; v_gene: TRBV30; CDR3aa: CAWSGRGDQPQHF; CDR3nt: TGTGCCTGGAGTGGGAGGGGGGACCAGCCCCAGCATTTT
j_gene: TRBJ1-1; d_gene: NA; abundance: NA; v_gene: TRBV5-1; CDR3aa: CASRKDSMNTEAFF; CDR3nt: TGCGCCAGCAGAAAAGACAGTATGAACACTGAAGCTTTCTTT
j_gene: TRBJ2-2; d_gene: TRBD2; abundance: NA; v_gene: TRBV5-4; CDR3aa: CASSPGTSGVLTGELFF; CDR3nt: TGTGCCAGCAGCCCGGGGACTAGCGGGGTTTTGACCGGGGAGCTGTTTTTT
j_gene: TRBJ2-1; d_gene: NA; abundance: NA; v_gene: TRBV9; CDR3aa: CASSPEGGTNEQFF; CDR3nt: TGTGCCAGCAGCCCCGAGGGGGGGACTAATGAGCAGTTCTTC
j_gene: TRBJ2-5; d_gene: NA; abundance: NA; v_gene: TRBV30; CDR3aa: CAWSLQETQYF; CDR3nt: TGTGCCTGGAGTCTCCAAGAGACCCAGTACTTC
j_gene: TRBJ1-2; d_gene: NA; abundance: NA; v_gene: TRBV18; CDR3aa: CASSPKGGSGYTF; CDR3nt: TGTGCCAGCTCTCCAAAGGGGGGGTCTGGCTACACCTTC
j_gene: TRBJ1-1; d_gene: NA; abundance: NA; v_gene: TRBV29-1; CDR3aa: CSAILKSTQLNTEAFF; CDR3nt: TGCAGCGCCATACTAAAATCGACTCAACTGAACACTGAAGCTTTCTTT
j_gene: TRBJ2-7; d_gene: TRBD1; abundance: NA; v_gene: TRBV5-4; CDR3aa: CASRDSGTEYEQYF; CDR3nt: TGTGCCAGCAGGGATTCCGGGACAGAATACGAGCAGTACTTC
j_gene: TRBJ1-1; d_gene: NA; abundance: NA; v_gene: TRBV6-1; CDR3aa: CASMPVTMNTEAFF; CDR3nt: TGTGCCAGCATGCCGGTTACCATGAACACTGAAGCTTTCTTT
j_gene: TRBJ2-1; d_gene: NA; abundance: NA; v_gene: TRBV7-9; CDR3aa: CASSLLQGSLDEQFF; CDR3nt: TGTGCCAGCAGCTTACTTCAGGGTTCGTTGGATGAGCAGTTCTTC
j_gene: TRBJ2-3; d_gene: TRBD1; abundance: NA; v_gene: TRBV5-4; CDR3aa: CASSHRGRRSTDTQYF; CDR3nt: TGTGCCAGCAGCCACAGGGGGCGCCGTTCCACAGATACGCAGTATTTT
j_gene: TRBJ2-5; d_gene: NA; abundance: NA; v_gene: TRBV7-7; CDR3aa: CASSPGGRETQYF; CDR3nt: TGTGCCAGCAGCCCGGGGGGCCGGGAGACCCAGTACTTC
j_gene: TRBJ1-3; d_gene: TRBD1; abundance: NA; v_gene: TRBV2; CDR3aa: CASSVTGGSGNTIYF; CDR3nt: TGTGCCAGCAGTGTTACAGGGGGCTCTGGAAACACCATATATTTT
j_gene: TRBJ2-2; d_gene: NA; abundance: NA; v_gene: TRBV7-2; CDR3aa: CASSSQGSGELFF; CDR3nt: TGTGCCAGCAGCTCACAGGGTTCCGGGGAGCTGTTTTTT
j_gene: TRBJ2-1; d_gene: NA; abundance: NA; v_gene: TRBV4-1; CDR3aa: CASSQGQGGGWSYNEQFF; CDR3nt: TGCGCCAGCAGCCAAGGTCAAGGTGGGGGATGGTCCTACAATGAGCAGTTCTTC
j_gene: TRBJ2-5; d_gene: NA; abundance: NA; v_gene: TRBV11-2; CDR3aa: CASSPWGQETQYF; CDR3nt: TGTGCCAGCAGTCCTTGGGGCCAAGAGACCCAGTACTTC
j_gene: TRBJ2-7; d_gene: TRBD1; abundance: NA; v_gene: TRBV6-4; CDR3aa: CASSAQGQGGYEQYF; CDR3nt: TGTGCCAGCAGTGCCCAGGGACAGGGGGGCTACGAGCAGTACTTC
j_gene: TRBJ2-1; d_gene: TRBD2; abundance: few; v_gene: TRBV7-9; CDR3aa: CASSEGLRRNEQFF; CDR3nt: TGTGCCAGCAGCGAGGGACTACGTCGAAATGAGCAGTTCTTC
j_gene: TRBJ2-3; d_gene: NA; abundance: NA; v_gene: TRBV6-6; CDR3aa: CASSLTPGGRTDTQYF; CDR3nt: TGTGCCAGCAGTTTAACCCCCGGGGGCCGCACAGATACGCAGTATTTT
j_gene: TRBJ1-2; d_gene: NA; abundance: NA; v_gene: TRBV19; CDR3aa: CASSTLGGSTYGYTF; CDR3nt: TGTGCCAGTAGTACCCTCGGGGGGTCCACATATGGCTACACCTTC
j_gene: TRBJ2-1; d_gene: NA; abundance: NA; v_gene: TRBV4-2; CDR3aa: CASSQVSDHNEQFF; CDR3nt: TGTGCCAGCAGCCAGGTCAGCGACCACAATGAGCAGTTCTTC
j_gene: TRBJ1-1; d_gene: TRBD1; abundance: NA; v_gene: TRBV5-1; CDR3aa: CASGVTPGQHTEAFF; CDR3nt: TGCGCCAGCGGCGTAACGCCGGGACAGCACACTGAAGCTTTCTTT
j_gene: TRBJ1-4; d_gene: NA; abundance: NA; v_gene: TRBV28; CDR3aa: CASSSAWGRVEDEKLFF; CDR3nt: TGTGCCAGCAGTTCGGCCTGGGGAAGGGTTGAGGATGAAAAACTGTTTTTT
j_gene: TRBJ1-5; d_gene: TRBD1; abundance: NA; v_gene: TRBV6-5; CDR3aa: CASRRTGGDNQPQHF; CDR3nt: TGTGCCAGCAGGCGGACAGGGGGCGACAATCAGCCCCAGCATTTT